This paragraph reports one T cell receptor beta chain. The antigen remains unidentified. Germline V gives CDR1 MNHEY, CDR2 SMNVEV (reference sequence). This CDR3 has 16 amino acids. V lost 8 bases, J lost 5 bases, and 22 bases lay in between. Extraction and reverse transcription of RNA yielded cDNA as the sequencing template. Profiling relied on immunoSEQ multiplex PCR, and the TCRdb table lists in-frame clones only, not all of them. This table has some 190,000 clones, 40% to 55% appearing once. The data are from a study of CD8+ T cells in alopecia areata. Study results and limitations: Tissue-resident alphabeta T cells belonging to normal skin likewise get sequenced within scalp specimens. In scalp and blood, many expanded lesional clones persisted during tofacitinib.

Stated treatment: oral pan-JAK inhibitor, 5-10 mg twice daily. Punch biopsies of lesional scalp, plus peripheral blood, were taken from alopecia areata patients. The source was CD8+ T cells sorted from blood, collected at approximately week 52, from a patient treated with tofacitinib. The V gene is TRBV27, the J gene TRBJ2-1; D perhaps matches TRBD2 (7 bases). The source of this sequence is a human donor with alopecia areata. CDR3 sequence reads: CASQPLGGAAHNEQFF. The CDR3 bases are TGTGCCAGCCAACCCCTAGGGGGGGCCGCACACAATGAGCAGTTCTTC.